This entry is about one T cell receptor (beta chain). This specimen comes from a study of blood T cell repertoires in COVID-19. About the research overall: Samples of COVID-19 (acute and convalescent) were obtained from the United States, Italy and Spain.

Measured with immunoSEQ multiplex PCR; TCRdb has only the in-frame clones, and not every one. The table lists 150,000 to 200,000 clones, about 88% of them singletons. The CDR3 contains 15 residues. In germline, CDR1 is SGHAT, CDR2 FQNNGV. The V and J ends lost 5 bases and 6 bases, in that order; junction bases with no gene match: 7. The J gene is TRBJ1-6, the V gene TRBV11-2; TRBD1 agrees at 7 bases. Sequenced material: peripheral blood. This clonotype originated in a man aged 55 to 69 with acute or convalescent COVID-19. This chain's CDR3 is CASSPGQFSNSPLHF. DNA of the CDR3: TGTGCCAGCAGCCCGGGACAGTTTTCTAATTCACCCCTCCACTTT.